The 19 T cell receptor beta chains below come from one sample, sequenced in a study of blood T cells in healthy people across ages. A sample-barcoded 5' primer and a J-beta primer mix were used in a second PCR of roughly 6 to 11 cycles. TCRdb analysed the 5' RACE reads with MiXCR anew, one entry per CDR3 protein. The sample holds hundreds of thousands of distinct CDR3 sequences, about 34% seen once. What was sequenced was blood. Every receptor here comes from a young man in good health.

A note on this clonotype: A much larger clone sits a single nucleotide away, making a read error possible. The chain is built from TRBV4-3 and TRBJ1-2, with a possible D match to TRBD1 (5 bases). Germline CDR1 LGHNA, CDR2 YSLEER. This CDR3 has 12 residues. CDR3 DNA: TGCGCCAGCAGTCAGGGTTACTATGGCTACGCCTTC. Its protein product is CASSQGYYGYAF.

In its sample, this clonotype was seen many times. Here the CDR3 DNA reads TGTGCCAGCAGTATCCGGGACTGGACAGATACGCAGTATTTT. Translated, it gives CASSIRDWTDTQYF. This chain uses TRBV12-3 or TRBV12-4 with TRBJ2-3; TRBD2 might be the D (6 bases). V lost 5 bases to trimming and J lost 3 bases, with 12 bases between them. The CDR3 runs to 14 residues.

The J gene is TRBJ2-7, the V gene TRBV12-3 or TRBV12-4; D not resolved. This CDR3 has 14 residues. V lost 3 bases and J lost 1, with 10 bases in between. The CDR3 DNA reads TGTGCCAGCAGTTTTAATCCGGATTCCTACGAGCAGTACTTC. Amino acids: CASSFNPDSYEQYF.

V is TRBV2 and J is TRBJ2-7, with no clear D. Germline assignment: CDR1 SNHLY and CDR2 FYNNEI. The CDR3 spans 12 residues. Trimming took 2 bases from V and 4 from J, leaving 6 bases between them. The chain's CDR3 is CASSERSYEQYF. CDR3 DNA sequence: TGTGCCAGCAGTGAACGGAGTTACGAGCAGTACTTC.

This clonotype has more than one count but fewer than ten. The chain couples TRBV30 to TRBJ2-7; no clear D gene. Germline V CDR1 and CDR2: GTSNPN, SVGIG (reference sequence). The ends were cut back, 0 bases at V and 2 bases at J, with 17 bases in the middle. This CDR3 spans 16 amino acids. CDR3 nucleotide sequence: TGTGCCTGGAGTGTACGGGCGGAGACCACGACCTACGAGCAGTACTTC. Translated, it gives CAWSVRAETTTYEQYF.

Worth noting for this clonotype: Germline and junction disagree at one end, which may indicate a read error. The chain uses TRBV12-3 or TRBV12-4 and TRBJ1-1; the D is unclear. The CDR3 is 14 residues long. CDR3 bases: TGTGCCAGCACGCCGTCCGAGACGGTCACTGAAGCTTTTTTT. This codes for CASTPSETVTEAFF.

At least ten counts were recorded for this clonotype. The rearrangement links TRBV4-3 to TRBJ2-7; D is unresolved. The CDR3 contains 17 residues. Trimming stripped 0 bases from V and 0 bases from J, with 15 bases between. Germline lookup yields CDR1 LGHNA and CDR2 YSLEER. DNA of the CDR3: TGCGCCAGCAGCCAAGATACTTCCGAGGCTAGCTCCTACGAGCAGTACTTC. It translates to CASSQDTSEASSYEQYF.

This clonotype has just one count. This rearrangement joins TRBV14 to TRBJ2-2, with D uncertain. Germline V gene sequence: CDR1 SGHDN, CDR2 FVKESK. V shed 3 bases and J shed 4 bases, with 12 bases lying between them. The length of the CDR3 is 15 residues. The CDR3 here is CASSHFKDLTGELFF. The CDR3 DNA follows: TGTGCCAGCAGCCACTTTAAGGACCTCACCGGGGAGCTGTTTTTT. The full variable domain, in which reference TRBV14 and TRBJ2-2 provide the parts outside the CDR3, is EAGVTQFPSHSVIEKGQTVTLRCDPISGHDNLYWYRRVMGKEIKFLLHFVKESKQDESGMPNNRFLAERTGGTYSTLKVQPAELEDSGVYFCASSHFKDLTGELFFGEGSRLTVL.

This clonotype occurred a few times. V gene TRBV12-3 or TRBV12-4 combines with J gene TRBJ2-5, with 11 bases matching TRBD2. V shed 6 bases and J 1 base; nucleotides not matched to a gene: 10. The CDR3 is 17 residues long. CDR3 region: CASSLRVSGGAQETQYF. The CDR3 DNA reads TGTGCCAGCAGCTTGCGGGTTAGCGGGGGGGCCCAAGAGACCCAGTACTTC.

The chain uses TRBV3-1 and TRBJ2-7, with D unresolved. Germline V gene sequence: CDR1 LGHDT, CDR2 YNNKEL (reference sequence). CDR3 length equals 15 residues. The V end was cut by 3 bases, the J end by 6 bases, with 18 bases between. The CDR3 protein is CASSQWTAKSAEQYF. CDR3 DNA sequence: TGTGCCAGCAGCCAGTGGACGGCGAAATCGGCCGAGCAGTACTTC.

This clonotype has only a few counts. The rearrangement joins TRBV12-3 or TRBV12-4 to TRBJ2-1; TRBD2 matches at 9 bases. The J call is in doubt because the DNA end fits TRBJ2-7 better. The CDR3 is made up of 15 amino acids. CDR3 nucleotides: TGTGCCAGCAGTTTTGGCGGGGGGGCCGGGAATGAGCAGTACTTC. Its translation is CASSFGGGAGNEQYF.

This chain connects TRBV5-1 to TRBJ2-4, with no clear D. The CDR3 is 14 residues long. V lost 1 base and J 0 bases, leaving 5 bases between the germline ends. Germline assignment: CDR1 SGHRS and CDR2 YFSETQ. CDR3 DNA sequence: TGCGCCAGCAGCTTGAACATAGCCAAAAACATTCAGTACTTC. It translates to CASSLNIAKNIQYF. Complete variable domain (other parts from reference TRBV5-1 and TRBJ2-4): KAGVTQTPRYLIKTRGQQVTLSCSPISGHRSVSWYQQTPGQGLQFLFEYFSETQRNKGNFPGRFSGRQFSNSRSEMNVSTLELGDSALYLCASSLNIAKNIQYFGAGTRLSVL.

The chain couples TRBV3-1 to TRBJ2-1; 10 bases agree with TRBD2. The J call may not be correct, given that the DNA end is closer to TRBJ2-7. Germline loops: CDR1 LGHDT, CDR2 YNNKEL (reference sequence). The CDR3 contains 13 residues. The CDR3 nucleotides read TGTGCCGTCGGGACTAGCGCCCTCAATGAGCAGTACTTC. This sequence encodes CAVGTSALNEQYF.

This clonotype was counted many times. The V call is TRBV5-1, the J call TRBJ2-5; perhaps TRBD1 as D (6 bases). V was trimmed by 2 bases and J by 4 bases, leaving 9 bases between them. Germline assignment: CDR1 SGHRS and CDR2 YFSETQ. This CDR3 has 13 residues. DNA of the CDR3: TGCGCCAGCAGCTTAACAGGGATAGAGACCCAGTACTTC. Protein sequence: CASSLTGIETQYF. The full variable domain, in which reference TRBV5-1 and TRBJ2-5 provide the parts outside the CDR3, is KAGVTQTPRYLIKTRGQQVTLSCSPISGHRSVSWYQQTPGQGLQFLFEYFSETQRNKGNFPGRFSGRQFSNSRSEMNVSTLELGDSALYLCASSLTGIETQYFGPGTRLLVL.

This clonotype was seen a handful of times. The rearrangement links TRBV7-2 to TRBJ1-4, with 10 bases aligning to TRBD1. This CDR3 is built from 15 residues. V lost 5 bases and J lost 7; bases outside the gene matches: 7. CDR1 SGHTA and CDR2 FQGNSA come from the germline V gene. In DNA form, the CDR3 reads TGTGCCAGCAGCCCACTGGGGACAGGGGCTGAAAAACTGTTTTTT. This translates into CASSPLGTGAEKLFF.

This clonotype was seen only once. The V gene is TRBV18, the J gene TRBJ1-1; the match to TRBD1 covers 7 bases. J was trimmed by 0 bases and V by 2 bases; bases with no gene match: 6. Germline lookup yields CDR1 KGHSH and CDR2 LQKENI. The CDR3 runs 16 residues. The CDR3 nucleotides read TGTGCCAGCTCACCAGAAGGGGACAGAATGAACACTGAAGCTTTCTTT. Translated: CASSPEGDRMNTEAFF.

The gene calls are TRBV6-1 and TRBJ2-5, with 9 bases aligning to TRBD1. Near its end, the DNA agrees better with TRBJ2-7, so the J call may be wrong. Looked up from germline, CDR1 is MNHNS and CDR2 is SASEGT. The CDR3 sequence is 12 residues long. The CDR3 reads CASMDRGDEQYF. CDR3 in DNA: TGTGCCAGCATGGACAGGGGTGACGAGCAGTACTTC.

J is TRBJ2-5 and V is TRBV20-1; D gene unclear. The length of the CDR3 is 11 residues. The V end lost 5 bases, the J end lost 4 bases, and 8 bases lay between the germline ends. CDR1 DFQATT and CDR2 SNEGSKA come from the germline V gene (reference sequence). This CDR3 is CSAPRGETQYF. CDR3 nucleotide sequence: TGCAGTGCTCCCAGAGGAGAGACCCAGTACTTC.

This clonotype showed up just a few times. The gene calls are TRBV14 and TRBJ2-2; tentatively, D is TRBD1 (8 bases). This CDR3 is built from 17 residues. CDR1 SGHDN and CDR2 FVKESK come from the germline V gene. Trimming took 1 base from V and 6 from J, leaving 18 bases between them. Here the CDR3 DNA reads TGTGCCAGCAGCCAAGCTACAGAACAGGGGGGGGCCGGGGAGCTGTTTTTT. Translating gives CASSQATEQGGAGELFF.